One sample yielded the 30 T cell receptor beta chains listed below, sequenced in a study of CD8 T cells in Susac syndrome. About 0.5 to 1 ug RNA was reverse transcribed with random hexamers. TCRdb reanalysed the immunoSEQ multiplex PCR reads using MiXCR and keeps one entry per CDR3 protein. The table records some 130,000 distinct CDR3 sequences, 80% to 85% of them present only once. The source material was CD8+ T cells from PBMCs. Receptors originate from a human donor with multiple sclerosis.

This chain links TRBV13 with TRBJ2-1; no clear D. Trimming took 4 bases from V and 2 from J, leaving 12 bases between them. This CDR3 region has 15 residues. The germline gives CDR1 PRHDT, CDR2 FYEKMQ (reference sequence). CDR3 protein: CASSSRFVAYNEQFF. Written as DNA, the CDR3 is TGTGCCAGCAGCTCCCGTTTTGTTGCCTACAATGAGCAGTTCTTC.

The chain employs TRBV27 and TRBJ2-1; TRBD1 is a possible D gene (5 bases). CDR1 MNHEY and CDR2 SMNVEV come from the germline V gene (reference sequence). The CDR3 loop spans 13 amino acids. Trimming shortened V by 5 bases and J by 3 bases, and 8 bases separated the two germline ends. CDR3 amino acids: CASSIRVYNEQFF. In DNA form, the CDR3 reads TGTGCCAGCAGTATCAGGGTCTACAATGAGCAGTTCTTC.

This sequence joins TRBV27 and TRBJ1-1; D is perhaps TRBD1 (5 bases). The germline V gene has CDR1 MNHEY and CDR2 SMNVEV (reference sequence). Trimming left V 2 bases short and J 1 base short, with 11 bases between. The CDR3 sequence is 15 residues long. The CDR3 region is CASSLRDSRNTEAFF. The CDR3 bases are TGTGCCAGCAGTTTAAGAGACAGTCGGAACACTGAAGCTTTCTTT.

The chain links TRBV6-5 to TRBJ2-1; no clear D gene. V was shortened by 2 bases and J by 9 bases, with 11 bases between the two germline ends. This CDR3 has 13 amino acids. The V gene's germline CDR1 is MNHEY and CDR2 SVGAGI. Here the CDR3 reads CASSYEVRSEQFF. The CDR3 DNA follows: TGTGCCAGCAGTTACGAAGTTCGTAGTGAGCAGTTCTTC.

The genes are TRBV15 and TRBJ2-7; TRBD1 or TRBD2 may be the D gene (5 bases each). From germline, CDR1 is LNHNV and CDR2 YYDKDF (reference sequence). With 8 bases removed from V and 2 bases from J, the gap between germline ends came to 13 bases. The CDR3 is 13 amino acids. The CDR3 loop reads CATLGTEPYEQYF. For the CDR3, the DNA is TGTGCCACCCTAGGGACGGAACCCTACGAGCAGTACTTC.

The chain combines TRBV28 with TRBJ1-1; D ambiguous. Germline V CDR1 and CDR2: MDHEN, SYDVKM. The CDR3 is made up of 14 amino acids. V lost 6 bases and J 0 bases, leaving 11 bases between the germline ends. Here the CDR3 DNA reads TGTGCCAGCAGCCCGTCTTTGATGAACACTGAAGCTTTCTTT. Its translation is CASSPSLMNTEAFF.

The CDR3 nucleotides read TGTGCCAGTACCTGGGGCAGGGGTATAATTTCGGACACTGAAGCTTTCTTT. This gives the protein CASTWGRGIISDTEAFF. This rearrangement joins TRBV19 to TRBJ1-1; D perhaps matches TRBD1 (6 bases). Germline CDR1 LNHDA, CDR2 SQIVND (reference sequence). Trimming cost V 7 bases and J 3 bases, with 24 bases left between them. The CDR3 totals 17 residues.

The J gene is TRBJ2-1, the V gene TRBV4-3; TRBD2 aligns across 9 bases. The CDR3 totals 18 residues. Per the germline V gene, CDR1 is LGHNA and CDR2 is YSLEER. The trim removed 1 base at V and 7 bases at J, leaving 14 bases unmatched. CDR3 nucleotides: TGCGCCAGCAGCCAAGCCGCGGCGGCGGGAGGGCATAAAAATGAGCAGTTCTTC. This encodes CASSQAAAAGGHKNEQFF.

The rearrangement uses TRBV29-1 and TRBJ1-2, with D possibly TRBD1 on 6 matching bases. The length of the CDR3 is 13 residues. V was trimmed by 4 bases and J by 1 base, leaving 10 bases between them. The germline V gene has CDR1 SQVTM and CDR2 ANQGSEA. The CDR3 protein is CSVGTGNNYGYTF. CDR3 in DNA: TGCAGCGTTGGCACAGGGAATAACTATGGCTACACCTTC.

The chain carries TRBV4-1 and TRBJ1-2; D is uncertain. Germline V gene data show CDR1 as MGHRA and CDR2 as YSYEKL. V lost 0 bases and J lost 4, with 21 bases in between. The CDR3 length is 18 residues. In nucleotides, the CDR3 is TGCGCCAGCAGCCAAGACCGAGATGACACCAAGGGTTTCTATGGCTACACCTTC. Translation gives CASSQDRDDTKGFYGYTF.

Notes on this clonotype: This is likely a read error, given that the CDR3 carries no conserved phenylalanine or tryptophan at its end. The CDR3 DNA sequence: TGTGCCAGCAGCGGGGGGGCCCGGGGTTACGAGCAGTACCTC. It yields the protein CASSGGARGYEQYL. The rearrangement uses TRBV2 and TRBJ2-7; 8 positions match TRBD2. Germline V lookup: CDR1 SNHLY, CDR2 FYNNEI. The CDR3 has 14 residues. Germline trimming cut 6 bases from V and 4 bases from J; bases unmatched to any gene: 8.

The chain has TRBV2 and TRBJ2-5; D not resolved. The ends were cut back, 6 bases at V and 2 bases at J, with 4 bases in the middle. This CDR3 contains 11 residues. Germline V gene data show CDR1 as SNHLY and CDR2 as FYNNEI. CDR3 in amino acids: CASRQQETQYF. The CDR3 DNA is TGTGCCAGCAGGCAACAAGAGACCCAGTACTTC.

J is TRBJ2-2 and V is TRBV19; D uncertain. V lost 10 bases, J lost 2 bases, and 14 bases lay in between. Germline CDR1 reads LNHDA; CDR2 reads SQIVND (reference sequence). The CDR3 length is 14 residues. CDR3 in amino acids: CATSSGLNTGELFF. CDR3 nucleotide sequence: TGTGCCACCTCTTCAGGTCTTAACACCGGGGAGCTGTTTTTT.

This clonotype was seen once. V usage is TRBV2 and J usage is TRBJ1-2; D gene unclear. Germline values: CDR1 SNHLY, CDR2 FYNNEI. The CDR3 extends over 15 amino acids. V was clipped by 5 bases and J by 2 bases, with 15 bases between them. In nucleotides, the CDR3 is TGTGCCAGCAGTCAATGGCCCCTTTACAACTATGGCTACACCTTC. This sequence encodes CASSQWPLYNYGYTF.

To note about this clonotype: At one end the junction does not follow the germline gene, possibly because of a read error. CDR3 sequence: CASSLGVEAFF. For the CDR3, the DNA is TGTGCCAGCAGTTTGGGGGTTGAAGCTTTCTTT. The chain couples TRBV5-6 to TRBJ1-1, with D perhaps TRBD1 (5 bases). This CDR3 has 11 amino acids. Per the germline V gene, CDR1 is SGHDT and CDR2 is YYEEEE.

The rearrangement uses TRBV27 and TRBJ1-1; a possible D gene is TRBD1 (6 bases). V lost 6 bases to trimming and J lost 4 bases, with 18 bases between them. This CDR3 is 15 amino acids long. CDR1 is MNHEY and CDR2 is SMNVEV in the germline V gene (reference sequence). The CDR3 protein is CASRDGPGAGTEAFF. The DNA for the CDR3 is TGTGCCAGCAGGGACGGACCGGGGGCGGGCACTGAAGCTTTCTTT.

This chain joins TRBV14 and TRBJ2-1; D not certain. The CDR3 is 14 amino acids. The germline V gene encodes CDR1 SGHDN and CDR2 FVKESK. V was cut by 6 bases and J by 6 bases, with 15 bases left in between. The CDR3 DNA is TGTGCCAGCAGTCTCGGGTTCTCTGGCAATGAGCAGTTCTTC. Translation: CASSLGFSGNEQFF.

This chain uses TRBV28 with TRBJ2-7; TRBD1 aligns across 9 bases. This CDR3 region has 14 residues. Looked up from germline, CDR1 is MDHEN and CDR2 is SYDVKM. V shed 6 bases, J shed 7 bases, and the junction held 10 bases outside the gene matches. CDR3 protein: CASRPGQGIGEQYF. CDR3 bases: TGTGCCAGCAGGCCGGGACAGGGAATCGGAGAGCAGTACTTC.

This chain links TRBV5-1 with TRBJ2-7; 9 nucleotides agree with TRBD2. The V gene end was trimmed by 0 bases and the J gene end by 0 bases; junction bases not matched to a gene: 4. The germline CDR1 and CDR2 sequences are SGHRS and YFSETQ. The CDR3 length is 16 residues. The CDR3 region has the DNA TGCGCCAGCAGCTTGGGAGCTAGCGGGGCCTCCTACGAGCAGTACTTC. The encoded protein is CASSLGASGASYEQYF.

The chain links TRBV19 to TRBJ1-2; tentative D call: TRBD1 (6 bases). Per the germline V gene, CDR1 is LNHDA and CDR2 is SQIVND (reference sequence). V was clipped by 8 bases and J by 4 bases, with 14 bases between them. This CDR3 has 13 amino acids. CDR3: CASGGHSSYGYTF. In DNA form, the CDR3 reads TGTGCCAGTGGGGGGCATTCTTCCTATGGCTACACCTTC.

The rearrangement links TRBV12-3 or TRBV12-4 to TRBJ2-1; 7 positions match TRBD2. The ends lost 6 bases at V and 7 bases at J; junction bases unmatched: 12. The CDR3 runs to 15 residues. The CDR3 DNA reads TGTGCCAGCAGCCCGAAAGCGGGGAAAATAAATGAGCAGTTCTTC. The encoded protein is CASSPKAGKINEQFF.

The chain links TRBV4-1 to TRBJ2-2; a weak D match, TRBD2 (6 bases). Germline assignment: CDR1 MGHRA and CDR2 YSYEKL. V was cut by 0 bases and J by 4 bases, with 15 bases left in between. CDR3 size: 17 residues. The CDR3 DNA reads TGCGCCAGCAGCCAAGATAAACGGGGGATAGCCACCGGGGAGCTGTTTTTT. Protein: CASSQDKRGIATGELFF.

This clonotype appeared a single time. Here the CDR3 DNA reads TGTGCCAGCAAGACGAGGCTCCAGTACTTC. It is translated as CASKTRLQYF. The gene calls are TRBV28 and TRBJ2-5, with no clear D. V was cut by 7 bases and J by 10 bases, with 10 bases left in between. The CDR3 contains 10 residues. The germline gives CDR1 MDHEN, CDR2 SYDVKM.

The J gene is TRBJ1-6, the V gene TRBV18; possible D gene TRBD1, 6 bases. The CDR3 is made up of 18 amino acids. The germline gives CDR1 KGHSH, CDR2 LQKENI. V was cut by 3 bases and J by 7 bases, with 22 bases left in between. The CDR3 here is CASSPEGGDGETNSPLHF. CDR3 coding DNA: TGTGCCAGCTCACCTGAGGGGGGGGACGGAGAGACCAATTCACCCCTCCACTTT.

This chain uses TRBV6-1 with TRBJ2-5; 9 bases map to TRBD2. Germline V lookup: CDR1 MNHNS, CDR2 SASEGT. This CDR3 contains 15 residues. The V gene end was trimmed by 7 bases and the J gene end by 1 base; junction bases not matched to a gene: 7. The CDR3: CASTQAGGIQETQYF. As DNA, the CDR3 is TGTGCCAGCACCCAAGCGGGAGGAATCCAAGAGACCCAGTACTTC.

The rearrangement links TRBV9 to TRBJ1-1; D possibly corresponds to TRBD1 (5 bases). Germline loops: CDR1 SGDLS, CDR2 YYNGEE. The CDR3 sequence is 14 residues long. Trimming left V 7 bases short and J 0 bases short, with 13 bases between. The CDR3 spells CASSLRDLNTEAFF. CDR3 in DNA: TGTGCCAGCTCCCTCAGGGATTTGAACACTGAAGCTTTCTTT.

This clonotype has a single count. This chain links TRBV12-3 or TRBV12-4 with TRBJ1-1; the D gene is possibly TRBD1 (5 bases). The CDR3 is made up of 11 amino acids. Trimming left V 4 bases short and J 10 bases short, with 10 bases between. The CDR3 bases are TGTGCCAGCAGTTGGCGAGGGGCAGCTTTCTTT. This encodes CASSWRGAAFF.

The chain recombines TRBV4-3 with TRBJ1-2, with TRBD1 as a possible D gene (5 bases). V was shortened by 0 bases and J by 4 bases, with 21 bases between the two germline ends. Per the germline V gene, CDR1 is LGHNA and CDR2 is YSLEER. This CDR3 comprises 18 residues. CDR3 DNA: TGCGCCAGCAGCCAAGATAGGGTTAATAGACAGTACCCCTATGGCTACACCTTC. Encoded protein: CASSQDRVNRQYPYGYTF.

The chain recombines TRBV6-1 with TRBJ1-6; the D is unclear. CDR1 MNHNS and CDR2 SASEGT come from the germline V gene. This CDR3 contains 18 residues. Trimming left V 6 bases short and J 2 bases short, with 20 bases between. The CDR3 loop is CASSLQEQWEAYNSPLHF. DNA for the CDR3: TGTGCCAGCAGCCTACAAGAACAGTGGGAGGCCTATAATTCACCCCTCCACTTT.

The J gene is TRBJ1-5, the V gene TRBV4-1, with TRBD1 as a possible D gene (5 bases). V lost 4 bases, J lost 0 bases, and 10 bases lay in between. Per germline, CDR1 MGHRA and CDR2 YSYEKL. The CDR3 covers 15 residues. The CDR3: CASSPQRGSNQPQHF. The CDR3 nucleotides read TGCGCCAGCAGCCCTCAGAGGGGTAGCAATCAGCCCCAGCATTTT.